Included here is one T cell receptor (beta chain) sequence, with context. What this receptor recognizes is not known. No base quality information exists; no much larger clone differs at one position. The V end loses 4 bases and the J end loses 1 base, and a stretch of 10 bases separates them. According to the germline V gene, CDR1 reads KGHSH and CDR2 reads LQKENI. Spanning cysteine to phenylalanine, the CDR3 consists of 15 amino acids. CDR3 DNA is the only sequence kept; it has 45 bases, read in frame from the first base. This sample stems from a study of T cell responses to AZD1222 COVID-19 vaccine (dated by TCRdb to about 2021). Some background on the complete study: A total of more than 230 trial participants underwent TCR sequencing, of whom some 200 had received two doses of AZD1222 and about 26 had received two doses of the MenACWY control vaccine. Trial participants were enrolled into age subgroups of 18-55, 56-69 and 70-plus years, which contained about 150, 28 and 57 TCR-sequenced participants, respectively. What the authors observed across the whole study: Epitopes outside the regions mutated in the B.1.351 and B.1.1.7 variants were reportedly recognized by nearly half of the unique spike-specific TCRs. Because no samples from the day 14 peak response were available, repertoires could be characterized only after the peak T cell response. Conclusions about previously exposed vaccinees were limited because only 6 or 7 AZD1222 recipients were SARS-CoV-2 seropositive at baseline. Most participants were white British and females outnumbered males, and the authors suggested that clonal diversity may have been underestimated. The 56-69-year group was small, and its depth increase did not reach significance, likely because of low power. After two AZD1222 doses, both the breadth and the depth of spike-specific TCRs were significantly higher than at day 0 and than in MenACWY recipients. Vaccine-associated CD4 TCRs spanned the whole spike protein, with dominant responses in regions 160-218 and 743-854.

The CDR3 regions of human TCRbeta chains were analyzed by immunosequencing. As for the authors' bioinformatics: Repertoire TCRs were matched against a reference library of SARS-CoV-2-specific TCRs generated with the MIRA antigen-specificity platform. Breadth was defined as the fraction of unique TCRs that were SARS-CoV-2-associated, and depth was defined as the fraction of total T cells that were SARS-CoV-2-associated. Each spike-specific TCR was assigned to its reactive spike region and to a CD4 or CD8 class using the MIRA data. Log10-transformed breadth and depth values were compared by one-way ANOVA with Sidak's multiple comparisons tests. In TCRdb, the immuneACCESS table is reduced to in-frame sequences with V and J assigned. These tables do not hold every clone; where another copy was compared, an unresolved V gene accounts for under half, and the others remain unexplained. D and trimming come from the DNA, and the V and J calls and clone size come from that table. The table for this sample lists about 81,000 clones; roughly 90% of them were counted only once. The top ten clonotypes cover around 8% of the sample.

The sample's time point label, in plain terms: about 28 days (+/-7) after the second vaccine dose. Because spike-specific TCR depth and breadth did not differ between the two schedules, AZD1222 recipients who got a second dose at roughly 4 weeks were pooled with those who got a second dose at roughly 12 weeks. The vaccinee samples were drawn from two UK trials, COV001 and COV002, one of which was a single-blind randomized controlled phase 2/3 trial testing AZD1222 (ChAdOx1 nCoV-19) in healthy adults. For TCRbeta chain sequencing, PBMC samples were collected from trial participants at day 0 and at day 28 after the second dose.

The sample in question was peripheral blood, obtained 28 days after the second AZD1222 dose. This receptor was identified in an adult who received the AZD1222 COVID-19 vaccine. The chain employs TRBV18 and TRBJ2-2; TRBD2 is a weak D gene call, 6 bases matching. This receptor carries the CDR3 CASSHGTGNTGELFF. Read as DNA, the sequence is TGTGCCAGCTCACACGGGACTGGGAACACCGGGGAGCTGTTTTTT.